This T cell receptor beta chain originates from a study of T cell clones after liver transplantation. As for the study in general: TCRbeta sequencing after a pre-transplant mixed lymphocyte reaction identified graft-donor-reactive clones, later tracked in post-transplant blood. Patients counted as tolerant after at least one year off all immunosuppression, enzymes not exceeding twice normal.

Germline CDR1 SQVTM, CDR2 ANQGSEA. The V end lost 4 bases, the J end lost 3 bases, and 7 bases lay between the germline ends. This CDR3 region has 11 residues. About this clone: Its antigen is unidentified.

Assay: immunoSEQ multiplex PCR; the TCRdb copy retains only in-frame clones and omits some. Among about 51,000 clones listed, about 86% were seen once. Points from the study as a whole: Graft donor-reactive T cells may have migrated into the graft rather than being deleted. Post-transplant, graft-donor-reactive CD4 TCRbeta sequences in blood dropped significantly in most of the 8 subjects.

The receptor was derived from a human patient who received a liver transplant. Some T cells may be transferred from the graft donor. The sequenced sample was CD8+ T cells from blood, obtained 12 months after liver transplant. The V and J genes are TRBV29-1 and TRBJ2-7; D is ambiguous. This CDR3 reads CSVAVLYEQYF. The DNA of the CDR3 is TGCAGCGTTGCAGTTCTCTACGAGCAGTACTTC.